This record covers a single T cell receptor beta chain. The antigen this receptor binds is unknown. No per-base quality is available; no much larger clone lies one base away. The junction carries 15 bases between V and J, which are trimmed by 0 bases and 4 bases respectively. The CDR3 runs 15 residues from the cysteine to the phenylalanine. Of all the DNA, just the CDR3 is kept, 45 bases in frame from base 1. Taken from the germline V gene (reference sequence), the CDR1 and CDR2 loops are GTSNPN and SVGIG. The sample is drawn from a study of CD8 T cells in Susac syndrome (dated by TCRdb to 2018 to 2020). At the level of the whole study: The study used repertoire sequencing to test whether antigen drove CD8+ T cell activation and differentiation in Susac syndrome.

High-throughput TCR beta sequencing profiled peripheral blood CD8+ and CD4+ T cells from healthy donors, Susac syndrome patients and multiple sclerosis patients. The multiple sclerosis controls were treatment-naive patients whose relapsing-remitting disease, either stable or active, fulfilled the revised McDonald criteria. Bulk CD8+ and CD4+ T cells were purified by magnetic negative isolation, while CD8+ TEMRA cells were enriched using FACS. Blood was drawn into EDTA tubes, processed within 24 hours, and PBMCs were isolated by density gradient centrifugation. PBMCs intended for TCR sequencing were cryopreserved in liquid nitrogen and were subsequently thawed in a 37 degrees C water bath. Purity of sorted or isolated CD4+, CD8+ and CD8+ TEMRA cells was at least 90%. RNA was extracted using the RNeasy kit, and roughly 0.45 to 1 microgram was reverse transcribed with random hexamers. The immunoSEQ multiplex PCR assay, covering 54 Vbeta and 13 Jbeta segments, was used to amplify TCR beta CDR3 regions. To correct PCR amplification bias, a synthetic template baseline was used for both primer optimization and computational correction. In the authors' own workflow: Reads were annotated to V, D and J genes per IMGT and analyzed with immunoSEQ Analyzer, keeping only productive sequences. Clonality was calculated as one minus the Shannon entropy normalized by log2 of the number of productive unique sequences. Public and private clones were assessed among the 100 most prevalent clones of each patient and control. Susac-specific clones were defined as absent from healthy and MS cohorts, 850 to 1,300 published viral clones and other ImmuneACCESS disease sequences. TCRdb trimmed public reads at Q25 via fastp, called clones via MiXCR and kept in-frame beta chains. Each CDR3 protein appears once, grouped with its most common genes and DNA. None of the V and J calls come from the authors' own analysis; TCRdb made them. The sample table holds under 350,000 distinct CDR3 sequences, of which 90% to 95% were seen once. In total, the top ten clones hold more than 0.06% of the sample.

Findings and caveats that apply to the study as a whole: The TCR sequencing and HLA analysis was acknowledged to have included a relatively small number of individuals.

This clonotype was sampled from a human donor with multiple sclerosis. The sequencing input was CD4+ T cells from PBMCs. The rearrangement joined TRBV30 to TRBJ1-2; the D gene is perhaps TRBD1, from 5 matching bases. The DNA is TGTGCCTGGAGTGTACTGGGGGGGAATCGCTATGGCTACACCTTC. This sequence encodes CAWSVLGGNRYGYTF.